A selection of T cell receptor beta chains follows, all from one sample in a study of graft-versus-host responses after intestinal transplantation. Profiling relied on immunoSEQ multiplex PCR, and the TCRdb table lists in-frame clones only, not all of them. This sample has around 100,000 clones, with roughly nine tenths found just once. Their antigens are not known. This material consisted of unstimulated CD4+ T cells sorted from spleen or lymph node cells, taken before transplant. The receptors here all came from a human donor who was the organ donor for an intestinal transplant. The CDR3 runs from the conserved cysteine through the conserved F or W. D genes are given only for firm matches. Size is stated for part of the rows, as once, few or many counts, or as a class when the clone is expanded.

v_call: TRBV6-1; d_call: TRBD1; clone_size: .; j_call: TRBJ1-3; cdr3_aa: CASSEATGGSGNTIYF; cdr3_nt: TGTGCCAGCAGTGAAGCAACAGGGGGATCTGGAAACACCATATATTTT
v_call: TRBV5-3; d_call: .; clone_size: .; j_call: TRBJ1-1; cdr3_aa: CARFPLGAFF; cdr3_nt: TGTGCCAGATTCCCTTTGGGGGCTTTCTTT
v_call: TRBV19; d_call: .; clone_size: .; j_call: TRBJ1-5; cdr3_aa: CASSAAQGDQPQHF; cdr3_nt: TGTGCCAGTAGTGCGGCGCAGGGTGATCAGCCCCAGCATTTT
v_call: TRBV7-8; d_call: TRBD1; clone_size: .; j_call: TRBJ1-3; cdr3_aa: CASSLAGQGSGNTIYF; cdr3_nt: TGTGCCAGCAGCTTAGCGGGACAGGGTTCTGGAAACACCATATATTTT
v_call: TRBV2; d_call: TRBD1; clone_size: .; j_call: TRBJ1-1; cdr3_aa: CASSADQGAGTEAFF; cdr3_nt: TGTGCCAGCAGTGCTGATCAGGGGGCCGGCACTGAAGCTTTCTTT
v_call: TRBV30; d_call: .; clone_size: .; j_call: TRBJ1-2; cdr3_aa: CAWSLGDGYTF; cdr3_nt: TGTGCCTGGAGTCTAGGGGATGGCTACACCTTC
v_call: TRBV2; d_call: .; clone_size: .; j_call: TRBJ1-4; cdr3_aa: CASSVQPNEKLFF; cdr3_nt: TGTGCCAGCAGTGTACAGCCTAATGAAAAACTGTTTTTT
v_call: TRBV29-1; d_call: TRBD2; clone_size: .; j_call: TRBJ2-3; cdr3_aa: CSVAPSGAPDTQYF; cdr3_nt: TGCAGCGTTGCTCCTAGCGGGGCCCCAGATACGCAGTATTTT
v_call: TRBV7-9; d_call: .; clone_size: .; j_call: TRBJ2-6; cdr3_aa: CALTRGSGANVLTF; cdr3_nt: TGTGCCCTGACAAGAGGGTCTGGGGCCAACGTCCTGACTTTC
v_call: TRBV2; d_call: .; clone_size: .; j_call: TRBJ2-5; cdr3_aa: CASRDLRAQYF; cdr3_nt: TGTGCCAGCAGGGACCTTCGAGCCCAGTACTTC
v_call: TRBV6-1; d_call: .; clone_size: .; j_call: TRBJ1-5; cdr3_aa: CASSESHADSQPQHF; cdr3_nt: TGTGCCAGCAGTGAAAGTCATGCGGATAGTCAGCCCCAGCATTTT
v_call: TRBV7-9; d_call: .; clone_size: .; j_call: TRBJ1-5; cdr3_aa: CASSLENQPQHF; cdr3_nt: TGTGCCAGCAGCTTAGAGAATCAGCCCCAGCATTTT
v_call: TRBV29-1; d_call: TRBD2; clone_size: .; j_call: TRBJ2-1; cdr3_aa: CSVEVGLAGGRRFF; cdr3_nt: TGCAGCGTTGAAGTGGGACTAGCGGGGGGAAGGCGGTTCTTC
v_call: TRBV10-3; d_call: .; clone_size: .; j_call: TRBJ1-1; cdr3_aa: CAISEATGSPENTEAFF; cdr3_nt: TGTGCCATCAGTGAGGCCACAGGTTCCCCCGAGAACACTGAAGCTTTCTTT
v_call: TRBV18; d_call: .; clone_size: .; j_call: TRBJ2-7; cdr3_aa: CASSPGRVSYEQYF; cdr3_nt: TGTGCCAGCTCACCGGGCAGGGTTTCCTACGAGCAGTACTTC
v_call: TRBV4-1; d_call: .; clone_size: .; j_call: TRBJ2-3; cdr3_aa: CASSPLRRNTDTQYF; cdr3_nt: TGCGCCAGCAGCCCCCTCCGGCGCAACACAGATACGCAGTATTTT
v_call: TRBV29-1; d_call: TRBD2; clone_size: .; j_call: TRBJ2-3; cdr3_aa: CSARGDHTDTQYF; cdr3_nt: TGCAGCGCTCGGGGGGACCACACAGATACGCAGTATTTT
v_call: TRBV19; d_call: .; clone_size: .; j_call: TRBJ1-1; cdr3_aa: CASRWGDRPNTEAFF; cdr3_nt: TGTGCCAGTAGGTGGGGCGACAGGCCGAACACTGAAGCTTTCTTT
v_call: TRBV28; d_call: .; clone_size: few; j_call: TRBJ1-2; cdr3_aa: CASSSLPSTANYGYTF; cdr3_nt: TGTGCCAGCAGTTCCCTTCCGTCGACAGCTAACTATGGCTACACCTTC
v_call: TRBV6-4; d_call: TRBD2; clone_size: .; j_call: TRBJ2-3; cdr3_aa: CASSERGGTDTQYF; cdr3_nt: TGTGCCAGCAGTGAGCGGGGGGGCACAGATACGCAGTATTTT
v_call: TRBV11-2; d_call: TRBD1; clone_size: .; j_call: TRBJ2-7; cdr3_aa: CASSPQEQGVEQYF; cdr3_nt: TGTGCCAGCAGCCCCCAGGAGCAGGGGGTCGAGCAGTACTTC
v_call: TRBV20-1; d_call: .; clone_size: once; j_call: TRBJ2-7; cdr3_aa: CSAKRYEQYF; cdr3_nt: TGCAGTGCTAAACGCTACGAGCAGTACTTC
v_call: TRBV7-3; d_call: .; clone_size: once; j_call: TRBJ1-1; cdr3_aa: CASSLSMNTEAFF; cdr3_nt: TGTGCCAGCAGCTTAAGTATGAACACTGAAGCTTTCTTT
v_call: TRBV30; d_call: TRBD1; clone_size: .; j_call: TRBJ1-6; cdr3_aa: CAWSVLGGTGASPLHF; cdr3_nt: TGTGCCTGGAGTGTATTGGGGGGGACAGGGGCTTCACCCCTCCACTTT
v_call: TRBV28; d_call: .; clone_size: .; j_call: TRBJ2-7; cdr3_aa: CASSLSDHFYEQYF; cdr3_nt: TGTGCCAGCAGTTTGTCAGACCACTTCTACGAGCAGTACTTC
v_call: TRBV28; d_call: TRBD1; clone_size: once; j_call: TRBJ1-5; cdr3_aa: CASSLRDSPNQPQHF; cdr3_nt: TGTGCCAGCAGTTTACGGGACAGCCCAAATCAGCCCCAGCATTTT
v_call: TRBV18; d_call: .; clone_size: .; j_call: TRBJ2-4; cdr3_aa: CASSPPQGNIQYF; cdr3_nt: TGTGCCAGCTCACCACCGCAGGGGAACATTCAGTACTTC
v_call: TRBV27; d_call: TRBD2; clone_size: .; j_call: TRBJ2-7; cdr3_aa: CASSSRTSGSSYEQYF; cdr3_nt: TGTGCCAGCAGTTCCCGGACTAGCGGAAGCTCCTACGAGCAGTACTTC
v_call: TRBV15; d_call: .; clone_size: once; j_call: TRBJ1-2; cdr3_aa: CATSRAGNYGYTF; cdr3_nt: TGTGCCACCAGCAGAGCAGGGAACTATGGCTACACCTTC
v_call: TRBV28; d_call: .; clone_size: .; j_call: TRBJ1-2; cdr3_aa: CASSFSDSPYYGYTF; cdr3_nt: TGTGCCAGCAGTTTTTCGGACAGTCCCTACTATGGCTACACCTTC
v_call: TRBV6-6; d_call: TRBD2; clone_size: .; j_call: TRBJ2-7; cdr3_aa: CASRWGDYTTYEQYF; cdr3_nt: TGTGCCAGCAGATGGGGGGACTACACGACCTACGAGCAGTACTTC
v_call: TRBV11-2; d_call: .; clone_size: once; j_call: TRBJ1-3; cdr3_aa: CASSPKGGRFGNTIYF; cdr3_nt: TGTGCCAGCAGCCCTAAAGGGGGGAGATTTGGAAACACCATATATTTT
v_call: TRBV7-2; d_call: .; clone_size: .; j_call: TRBJ2-3; cdr3_aa: CASSLGTDTQYF; cdr3_nt: TGTGCCAGCAGCTTAGGAACAGATACGCAGTATTTT
v_call: TRBV19; d_call: .; clone_size: .; j_call: TRBJ2-1; cdr3_aa: CASSRIQGGNEQFF; cdr3_nt: TGTGCCAGTAGCCGCATTCAGGGGGGGAATGAGCAGTTCTTC
v_call: TRBV6-6; d_call: .; clone_size: .; j_call: TRBJ2-7; cdr3_aa: CASSVSGGTTYEQYF; cdr3_nt: TGTGCCAGCAGCGTATCCGGGGGCACCACCTACGAGCAGTACTTC
v_call: TRBV19; d_call: .; clone_size: once; j_call: TRBJ1-1; cdr3_aa: CASSRQEDTEAFF; cdr3_nt: TGTGCCAGTAGTCGTCAGGAGGACACTGAAGCTTTCTTT
v_call: TRBV27; d_call: .; clone_size: once; j_call: TRBJ2-7; cdr3_aa: CASSLYASGTPSYEQYF; cdr3_nt: TGTGCCAGCAGTTTATACGCCTCCGGGACACCCTCCTACGAGCAGTACTTC
v_call: TRBV7-2; d_call: .; clone_size: once; j_call: TRBJ1-6; cdr3_aa: CASSLVSGRVGSPLHF; cdr3_nt: TGTGCCAGCAGCTTAGTAAGCGGCAGGGTGGGTTCACCCCTCCACTTT
v_call: TRBV5-6; d_call: .; clone_size: .; j_call: TRBJ1-6; cdr3_aa: CASTAWGLLGAPLHF; cdr3_nt: TGTGCCAGCACCGCCTGGGGCCTCCTTGGGGCACCCCTCCACTTT
v_call: TRBV19; d_call: .; clone_size: few; j_call: TRBJ1-5; cdr3_aa: CASSIQRSLTGNQPQHF; cdr3_nt: TGTGCCAGTAGTATACAAAGGAGCCTGACGGGCAATCAGCCCCAGCATTTT
v_call: TRBV25-1; d_call: .; clone_size: .; j_call: TRBJ2-3; cdr3_aa: CASSDPDRTDTQYF; cdr3_nt: TGTGCCAGCAGCGACCCGGATCGAACAGATACGCAGTATTTT
v_call: TRBV7-7; d_call: TRBD2; clone_size: .; j_call: TRBJ2-3; cdr3_aa: CASSPGGIPDTQYF; cdr3_nt: TGTGCCAGCAGCCCGGGGGGGATCCCAGATACGCAGTATTTT
v_call: TRBV19; d_call: .; clone_size: .; j_call: TRBJ1-2; cdr3_aa: CASSMEQGLVANYGYTF; cdr3_nt: TGTGCCAGTAGTATGGAGCAGGGTCTCGTTGCTAACTATGGCTACACCTTC
v_call: TRBV29-1; d_call: .; clone_size: .; j_call: TRBJ1-1; cdr3_aa: CSVYQRNTEAFF; cdr3_nt: TGCAGCGTTTATCAGCGAAACACTGAAGCTTTCTTT
v_call: TRBV27; d_call: .; clone_size: .; j_call: TRBJ1-4; cdr3_aa: CASRGLTNEKLFF; cdr3_nt: TGTGCCAGCAGGGGACTTACGAATGAAAAACTGTTTTTT
v_call: TRBV6-6; d_call: TRBD1; clone_size: .; j_call: TRBJ2-7; cdr3_aa: CASSYWDRPYEQYF; cdr3_nt: TGTGCCAGCAGTTACTGGGACAGGCCCTACGAGCAGTACTTC
v_call: TRBV30; d_call: .; clone_size: .; j_call: TRBJ2-7; cdr3_aa: CAWSVLGSTYEQYF; cdr3_nt: TGTGCCTGGAGTGTACTGGGCAGCACCTACGAGCAGTACTTC
v_call: TRBV7-3; d_call: .; clone_size: .; j_call: TRBJ2-3; cdr3_aa: CASSPGYRADTQYF; cdr3_nt: TGTGCCAGCAGCCCAGGATATAGGGCAGATACGCAGTATTTT
v_call: TRBV13; d_call: TRBD1; clone_size: .; j_call: TRBJ1-1; cdr3_aa: CASSSLTGGTEAFF; cdr3_nt: TGTGCCAGCAGCTCCCTGACAGGGGGCACTGAAGCTTTCTTT
v_call: TRBV11-3; d_call: .; clone_size: .; j_call: TRBJ2-3; cdr3_aa: CASSLGATSTDTQYF; cdr3_nt: TGTGCCAGCAGCTTAGGAGCCACTAGCACAGATACGCAGTATTTT
v_call: TRBV10-3; d_call: .; clone_size: few; j_call: TRBJ1-3; cdr3_aa: CAIMAGVGNTIYF; cdr3_nt: TGTGCCATCATGGCGGGGGTGGGAAACACCATATATTTT
v_call: TRBV21-1; d_call: .; clone_size: .; j_call: TRBJ1-1; cdr3_aa: CASSVTTGFDTEAFF; cdr3_nt: TGTGCCAGCAGCGTCACGACGGGGTTCGACACTGAAGCTTTCTTT
v_call: TRBV18; d_call: TRBD1; clone_size: .; j_call: TRBJ1-2; cdr3_aa: CASSPTGTYGYTF; cdr3_nt: TGTGCCAGCTCACCGACAGGGACCTATGGCTACACCTTC
v_call: TRBV4-1; d_call: .; clone_size: few; j_call: TRBJ1-4; cdr3_aa: CASSSWEGVSEKLFF; cdr3_nt: TGCGCCAGCAGCTCATGGGAGGGAGTCTCAGAAAAACTGTTTTTT
v_call: TRBV19; d_call: TRBD1; clone_size: .; j_call: TRBJ2-7; cdr3_aa: CASSILYRGSEQYF; cdr3_nt: TGTGCCAGTAGTATCCTCTACAGGGGGTCCGAGCAGTACTTC
v_call: TRBV5-1; d_call: .; clone_size: .; j_call: TRBJ2-7; cdr3_aa: CASSLATGPRLEQYF; cdr3_nt: TGCGCCAGCAGCTTGGCAACAGGCCCGCGGTTAGAGCAGTACTTC
v_call: TRBV11-2; d_call: TRBD2; clone_size: .; j_call: TRBJ2-3; cdr3_aa: CASSLDLAGGTDTQYF; cdr3_nt: TGTGCCAGCAGCTTAGATTTAGCGGGGGGCACAGATACGCAGTATTTT
v_call: TRBV20-1; d_call: .; clone_size: .; j_call: TRBJ2-5; cdr3_aa: CSARPKETQYF; cdr3_nt: TGCAGTGCTAGACCGAAAGAGACCCAGTACTTC
v_call: TRBV10-3; d_call: TRBD1; clone_size: .; j_call: TRBJ1-1; cdr3_aa: CATQSRGLGNTEAFF; cdr3_nt: TGTGCCACCCAATCCAGGGGGCTGGGGAACACTGAAGCTTTCTTT